This T cell receptor (beta chain) was obtained from a study of T-cell reconstitution after alpha-beta-depleted transplantation in children. This sample's TCRbeta library carried unique molecular identifier barcodes. A single record per CDR3 protein comes from TCRdb applying MiXCR to the PCR reads. The sample lists about 640,000 distinct CDR3 sequences; roughly 13% were seen once. Regarding the study as a whole: Reportedly, only several hundred clones from non-depleted graft cells drove alpha-beta T-cell counts at about two months.

Germline loops: CDR1 MGHRA, CDR2 YSYEKL. J gave up 7 bases and V 1 base, and 4 bases lay outside the gene matches. The CDR3 has 14 residues. This clonotype was recorded a few times. Its antigen is not identified. This chain links TRBV4-1 with TRBJ2-1; TRBD2 agrees at 7 bases. The sequence derives from a male patient younger than 18 who had a stem cell transplant for acute myeloid leukemia, so the T cells may come from the graft donor. The specimen comprised PBMCs, mostly from graft donor cells, sampled 360 days after TCRalphabeta/CD19-depleted stem cell transplant. CDR3 DNA: TGCGCCAGCAGCCAAGGGGGACTACCTAATGAGCAGTTCTTC. Translating gives CASSQGGLPNEQFF.